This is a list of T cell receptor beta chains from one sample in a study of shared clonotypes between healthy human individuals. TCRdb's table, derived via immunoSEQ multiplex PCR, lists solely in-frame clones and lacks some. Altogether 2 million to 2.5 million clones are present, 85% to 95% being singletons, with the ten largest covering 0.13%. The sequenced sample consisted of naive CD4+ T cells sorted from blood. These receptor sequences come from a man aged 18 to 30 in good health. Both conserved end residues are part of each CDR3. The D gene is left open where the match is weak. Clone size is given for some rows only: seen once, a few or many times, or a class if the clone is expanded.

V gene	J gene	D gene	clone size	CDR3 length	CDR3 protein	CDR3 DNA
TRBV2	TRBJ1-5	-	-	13	CASMTESNQPQHF	TGTGCCAGCATGACGGAATCCAATCAGCCCCAGCATTTT
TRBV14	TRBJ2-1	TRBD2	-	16	CASSQVAGGPYNEQFF	TGTGCCAGCAGCCAAGTAGCGGGAGGGCCTTACAATGAGCAGTTCTTC
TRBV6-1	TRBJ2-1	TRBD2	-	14	CASSGGLAGNEQFF	TGTGCCAGCAGTGGGGGACTAGCGGGGAACGAGCAGTTCTTC
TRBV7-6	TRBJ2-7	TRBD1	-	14	CASSQQQGTYEQYF	TGTGCCAGCAGCCAGCAACAGGGGACCTACGAGCAGTACTTC
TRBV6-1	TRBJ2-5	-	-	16	CASSEAPAEYQETQYF	TGTGCCAGCAGTGAAGCTCCTGCCGAATACCAAGAGACCCAGTACTTC
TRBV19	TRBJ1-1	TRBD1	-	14	CASTPGQGNTEAFF	TGTGCCAGTACCCCCGGACAGGGGAACACTGAAGCTTTCTTT
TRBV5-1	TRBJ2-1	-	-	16	CASSLAGGSSYNEQFF	TGCGCCAGCAGCTTAGCGGGTGGAAGCTCCTACAATGAGCAGTTCTTC
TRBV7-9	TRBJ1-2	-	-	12	CASSLEQGSYTF	TGTGCCAGCAGCTTAGAACAGGGTAGCTACACCTTC
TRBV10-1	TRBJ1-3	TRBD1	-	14	CASSPGQVGNTIYF	TGCGCCAGCAGCCCGGGACAGGTTGGAAACACCATATATTTT
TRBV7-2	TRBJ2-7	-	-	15	CASSLLNGNAGEQYF	TGTGCCAGCAGCTTACTTAACGGGAACGCGGGGGAGCAGTACTTC
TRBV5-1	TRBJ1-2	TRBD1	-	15	CASSPRQGANYGYTF	TGTGCCAGCAGCCCGCGCCAGGGGGCTAACTATGGCTACACCTTC
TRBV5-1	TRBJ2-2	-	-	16	CASSLELAANTGELFF	TGCGCCAGCAGCTTGGAACTAGCTGCGAACACCGGGGAGCTGTTTTTT
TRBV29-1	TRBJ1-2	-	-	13	CSVYLRGVHGYTF	TGCAGCGTCTATTTACGGGGAGTCCACGGCTACACCTTC
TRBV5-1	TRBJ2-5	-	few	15	CASSLAVGGEETQYF	TGCGCCAGCAGCTTGGCCGTTGGAGGGGAAGAGACCCAGTACTTC
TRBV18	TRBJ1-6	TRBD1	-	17	CASSPLTGTGVNSPLHF	TGTGCCAGCTCACCTTTAACCGGGACAGGGGTAAATTCACCCCTCCACTTT
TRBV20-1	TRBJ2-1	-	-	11	CMLEADNEQFF	TGCATGCTGGAGGCAGACAATGAGCAGTTCTTC
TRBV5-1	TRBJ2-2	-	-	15	CASNMVLGRNGELFF	TGCGCCAGCAACATGGTCCTCGGCCGGAACGGGGAGCTGTTTTTT
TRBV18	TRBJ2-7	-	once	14	CASSRNGDSYEQYF	TGTGCCAGCTCCCGAAACGGGGACTCCTACGAGCAGTACTTC
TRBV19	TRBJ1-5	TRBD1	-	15	CASSTQGATNQPQHF	TGTGCCAGTAGTACCCAGGGGGCTACAAATCAGCCCCAGCATTTT
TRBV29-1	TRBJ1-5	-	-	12	CSVEGGHGSQHF	TGCAGCGTTGAGGGTGGGCACGGGTCCCAGCATTTT
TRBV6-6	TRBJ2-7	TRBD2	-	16	CASSTLSGGAGHEQYF	TGTGCCAGCAGTACCCTTAGCGGGGGGGCTGGGCACGAGCAGTACTTC
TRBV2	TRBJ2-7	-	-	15	CASSVRQGNSYEQYF	TGTGCCAGCAGTGTTCGGCAGGGGAATTCCTACGAGCAGTACTTC
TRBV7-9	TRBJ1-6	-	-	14	CASSYIEGSQPLHF	TGTGCCAGCAGCTATATTGAGGGGTCCCAGCCCCTCCACTTT
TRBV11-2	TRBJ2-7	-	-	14	CASSLSTGTYEQYF	TGTGCCAGCAGCTTGTCTACGGGTACCTACGAGCAGTACTTC
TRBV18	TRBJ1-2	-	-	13	CASSPGISTSYTF	TGTGCCAGCTCACCAGGAATTTCAACCAGCTACACCTTC
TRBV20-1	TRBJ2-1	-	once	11	CSATGVWEQFF	TGCAGTGCTACAGGGGTTTGGGAGCAGTTCTTC
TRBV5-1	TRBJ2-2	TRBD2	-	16	CASSPLAGEDTGELFF	TGCGCCAGCAGCCCTCTGGCGGGAGAGGACACCGGGGAGCTGTTTTTT
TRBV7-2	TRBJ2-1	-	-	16	CASSILLPGGSNEQFF	TGTGCCAGCAGCATACTTCTCCCTGGTGGGAGCAATGAGCAGTTCTTC
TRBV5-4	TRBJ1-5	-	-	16	CASSLGGSTGNQPQHF	TGTGCCAGCAGCTTGGGTGGCAGTACAGGCAATCAGCCCCAGCATTTT
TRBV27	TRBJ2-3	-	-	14	CASSPGDPLGTQYF	TGTGCCAGCAGTCCTGGAGATCCCCTAGGTACGCAGTATTTT
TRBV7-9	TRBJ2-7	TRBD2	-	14	CASSPTSGSYEQYF	TGTGCCAGCAGCCCGACTAGCGGGAGTTACGAGCAGTACTTC
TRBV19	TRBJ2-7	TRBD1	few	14	CASSIQGGPYEQYF	TGTGCCAGTAGTATTCAAGGGGGCCCCTACGAGCAGTACTTC
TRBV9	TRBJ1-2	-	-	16	CASSASYDRPNYGYTF	TGTGCCAGCAGCGCATCCTACGACCGACCTAACTATGGCTACACCTTC
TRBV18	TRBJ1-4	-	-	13	CASSPPLEEKLFF	TGTGCCAGCTCACCGCCTCTGGAGGAAAAACTGTTTTTT
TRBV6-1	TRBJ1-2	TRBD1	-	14	CASSTAGQNYGYTF	TGTGCCAGCAGTACAGCGGGACAGAACTATGGCTACACCTTC
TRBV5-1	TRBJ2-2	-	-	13	CASGGGNTGELFF	TGCGCCAGCGGAGGGGGCAACACCGGGGAGCTGTTTTTT
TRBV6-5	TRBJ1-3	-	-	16	CASSYSAQNSGNTIYF	TGTGCCAGCAGTTACTCGGCCCAGAACTCTGGAAACACCATATATTTT
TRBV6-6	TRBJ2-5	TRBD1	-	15	CASSSPTGSEKTQYF	TGTGCCAGCAGTTCCCCGACAGGGTCAGAGAAGACCCAGTACTTC
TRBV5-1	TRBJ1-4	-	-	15	CASSLLDNLGEKLFF	TGCGCCAGCAGCTTACTGGACAACCTTGGGGAAAAACTGTTTTTT
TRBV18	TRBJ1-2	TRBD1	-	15	CASSPSTGYNYGYTF	TGTGCCAGCTCACCCTCGACAGGGTACAACTATGGCTACACCTTC
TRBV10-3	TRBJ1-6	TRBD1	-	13	CAIQGQLDSPLHF	TGTGCCATCCAGGGACAGTTGGATTCACCCCTCCACTTT
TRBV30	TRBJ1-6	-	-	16	CAWNRKGSSYNSPLHF	TGTGCCTGGAATAGGAAAGGCAGCTCCTATAATTCACCCCTCCACTTT
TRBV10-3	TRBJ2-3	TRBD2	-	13	CAINSAGGDTQYF	TGTGCCATCAACTCAGCGGGGGGAGATACGCAGTATTTT
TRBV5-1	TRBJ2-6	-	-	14	CASSPGSGANVLTF	TGCGCCAGCAGCCCAGGTTCCGGGGCCAACGTCCTGACTTTC
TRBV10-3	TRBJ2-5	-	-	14	CAISESAVQETQYF	TGTGCCATCAGTGAGTCGGCCGTCCAAGAGACCCAGTACTTC
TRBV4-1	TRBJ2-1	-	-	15	CASSLTAPLYNEQFF	TGCGCCAGCAGCCTAACAGCGCCGCTTTACAATGAGCAGTTCTTC
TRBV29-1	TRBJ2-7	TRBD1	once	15	CSVEDLGRGTYEQYF	TGCAGCGTTGAAGATTTAGGCAGGGGGACCTACGAGCAGTACTTC
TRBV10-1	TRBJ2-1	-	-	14	CASSRDSSYNEQFF	TGCGCCAGCAGCCGGGATAGCTCCTACAATGAGCAGTTCTTC
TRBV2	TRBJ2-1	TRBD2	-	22	CASSNRPPGTSGGVPSYNEQFF	TGTGCCAGCAGTAACAGGCCTCCCGGGACTAGCGGGGGTGTTCCCTCCTACAATGAGCAGTTCTTC
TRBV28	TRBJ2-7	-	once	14	CASTTDGSAYEQYF	TGTGCCAGCACTACCGACGGGTCCGCCTACGAGCAGTACTTC